This T cell receptor (beta chain) was sequenced in a study of a mutant IDH1 vaccine in newly diagnosed glioma. Points from the study as a whole: Top-clonotype changes in peripheral T cells seemed unrelated to pseudoprogression.

TCRdb's copy holds only in-frame clones and misses some; the assay was immunoSEQ multiplex PCR. The table includes 50,000 to 65,000 clones, about 81% detected once. Germline V lookup: CDR1 SEHNR, CDR2 FQNEAQ (reference sequence). Trimming left V 8 bases short and J 0 bases short, with 16 bases between. This CDR3 spans 15 amino acids. A word on this clone: What it recognizes is unknown.

Sample time point: week 11, during vaccination. Doses consisted of 300 ug of mutant IDH1 20-mer peptide each, paired with topical imiquimod. The rearrangement uses TRBV7-9 and TRBJ1-2; no firm D call. The sample was PBMCs, taken from a glioma patient whose treatment included an IDH1 peptide vaccine. This TCR was recovered from a woman aged 45-65 years with glioma. The CDR3 coding sequence is TGTGCCAGCCCCCTTTCCGATCCACCTAACTATGGCTACACCTTC. Its translation is CASPLSDPPNYGYTF.